Following are 15 T cell receptor beta chains from one sample sequenced in a study of blood T cell repertoires in COVID-19. Assay: immunoSEQ multiplex PCR; the TCRdb copy retains only in-frame clones and omits some. The sample contains 300,000 to 400,000 clones, approximately 89% of which appear only once. Sequencing was done on a sample of peripheral blood. The receptors here all came from a woman aged 25 to 39 with COVID-19, enrolled during active disease.

The gene calls are TRBV11-3 and TRBJ1-6; D not certain. The germline V gene encodes CDR1 SGHNT and CDR2 YENEEA. This CDR3 comprises 14 residues. V shed 5 bases and J shed 0 bases, with 5 bases lying between them. The CDR3 reads CASSPSSYNSPLHF. The CDR3 DNA sequence: TGTGCCAGCAGCCCCAGCTCCTATAATTCACCCCTCCACTTT.

V usage is TRBV11-2 and J usage is TRBJ1-4; D is uncertain. This CDR3 contains 15 residues. The V gene lost 1 base and the J gene lost 11 bases, with 17 bases spanning the gap. Germline CDR1 and CDR2: SGHAT and FQNNGV. The CDR3, as DNA: TGTGCCAGCAGCTTAGCCCAGGCAGCGGGCGGGAAACTGTTTTTT. Translated, it gives CASSLAQAAGGKLFF.

J is TRBJ2-4 and V is TRBV5-1, with D possibly TRBD1 on 5 matching bases. Trimming pared 0 bases from V and 5 bases from J, leaving 12 bases between. This CDR3 comprises 15 residues. Per germline, CDR1 SGHRS and CDR2 YFSETQ. For the CDR3, the DNA is TGCGCCAGCAGCTTGGCCCTTTTAGGGGAAAACATTCAGTACTTC. The encoded protein is CASSLALLGENIQYF.

The chain has TRBV6-5 and TRBJ1-4; TRBD1 matches 11 bases. The CDR3 contains 16 residues. Per germline, CDR1 MNHEY and CDR2 SVGAGI. V trimming: 2 bases; J trimming: 8 bases; junction bases outside the gene matches: 7. CDR3 region: CASSYRGQGAREKLFF. The CDR3 DNA is TGTGCCAGCAGTTACCGCGGACAGGGGGCAAGGGAAAAACTGTTTTTT.

The table lists this clone with a count of one. The chain uses TRBV4-2 and TRBJ1-2, with D possibly matching TRBD1 (5 bases). The CDR3 has 16 amino acids. Trimming removed 2 bases from V and 2 bases from J, with 15 bases in between. CDR1 and CDR2 (germline): LGHNA, YNFKEQ. The CDR3 DNA follows: TGTGCCAGCAGCCAAACCTGGGCGGGGGGAAACTATGGCTACACCTTC. Amino acids: CASSQTWAGGNYGYTF.

The chain links TRBV16 to TRBJ1-4; D perhaps matches TRBD1 (5 bases). CDR1 and CDR2 (germline): KGHSY, FQNENV. The CDR3 is 16 residues long. The germline V and J ends were trimmed by 0 bases and 5 bases, with 13 bases remaining between them. The CDR3 nucleotides read TGTGCCAGCAGCCAATCGTTGGGACTTAGCAATGAAAAACTGTTTTTT. Protein: CASSQSLGLSNEKLFF.

Points on this clone: This sample includes further DNA sequences coding for the same CDR3. V gene TRBV27 combines with J gene TRBJ1-5; D possibly corresponds to TRBD1 (5 bases). Germline values: CDR1 MNHEY, CDR2 SMNVEV (reference sequence). The V gene lost 2 bases and the J gene lost 6 bases, with 11 bases spanning the gap. This CDR3 has 14 residues. CDR3 loop: CASSLTGVGQPQHF. Here the CDR3 DNA reads TGTGCCAGCAGTTTAACGGGGGTGGGTCAGCCCCAGCATTTT.

The rearrangement links TRBV4-1 to TRBJ1-5; D remains ambiguous. The CDR3 has 13 amino acids. Trimming pared 1 base from V and 6 bases from J, leaving 7 bases between. CDR1 MGHRA and CDR2 YSYEKL come from the germline V gene. CDR3 DNA sequence: TGCGCCAGCAGCCAAGGAGGGCGTCAGCCCCAGCATTTT. This sequence encodes CASSQGGRQPQHF.

The chain carries TRBV28 and TRBJ1-4; the D gene is possibly TRBD1 (6 bases). With 2 bases removed from V and 1 base from J, the gap between germline ends came to 14 bases. In germline, CDR1 is MDHEN, CDR2 SYDVKM. CDR3 length equals 17 residues. CDR3 residues: CASSLSQGPRTNEKLFF. In DNA form, the CDR3 reads TGTGCCAGCAGTTTAAGTCAGGGGCCACGAACTAATGAAAAACTGTTTTTT.

This clone was picked up one time. V is TRBV7-6 and J is TRBJ2-6, with 11 bases matching TRBD1. Germline V gives CDR1 SGHVS, CDR2 FNYEAQ. This CDR3 comprises 18 residues. V lost 5 bases, J lost 1 base, and 7 bases stayed unmatched. The CDR3 spells CASSPRDRGWSGANVLTF. The CDR3 bases are TGTGCCAGCAGCCCCCGGGACAGGGGGTGGTCTGGGGCCAACGTCCTGACTTTC.

This chain links TRBV6-6 with TRBJ1-6; 11 nucleotides align to TRBD1. After removal of 5 bases from V and 10 bases from J, the junction contained 7 bases not matched to a gene. This CDR3 has 15 amino acids. Germline loops: CDR1 MNHNY, CDR2 SVGAGI (reference sequence). The CDR3 sequence: CASSPGQGARSPLHF. CDR3 DNA: TGTGCCAGCAGTCCAGGACAGGGGGCTAGATCACCCCTCCACTTT.

V gene TRBV4-3 combines with J gene TRBJ1-1; D is unclear. Per germline, CDR1 LGHNA and CDR2 YSLEER. The CDR3 consists of 13 residues. The V and J ends lost 1 base and 6 bases respectively, with 9 bases between them. CDR3 loop: CASSQGTVAEAFF. CDR3 nucleotides: TGCGCCAGCAGCCAAGGTACGGTGGCTGAAGCTTTCTTT.

The chain is built from TRBV2 and TRBJ1-1, with 10 bases lining up with TRBD1. With V trimmed by 0 bases and J by 10 bases, 8 bases remained unmatched. Germline V lookup: CDR1 SNHLY, CDR2 FYNNEI. There are 15 residues in the CDR3. The CDR3, as DNA: TGTGCCAGCAGTGAAGCAGGACAGGGGGTTGCTCGAGCTTTCTTT. The encoded protein is CASSEAGQGVARAFF.

The chain uses TRBV24-1 and TRBJ2-5; D gene unclear. Germline V gene lookup returns CDR1 KGHDR and CDR2 SFDVKD. CDR3 length equals 14 residues. Trimming removed 4 bases at V and 4 bases at J, with 12 bases between. CDR3 in DNA: TGTGCCACCAGTGACAGTCTAGTTGCAGAGACCCAGTACTTC. Its protein is CATSDSLVAETQYF.

J is TRBJ1-2 and V is TRBV7-2, with D possibly TRBD1 on 5 matching bases. V was trimmed by 0 bases and J by 2 bases, leaving 10 bases between them. The CDR3 extends over 15 amino acids. Germline V gene data show CDR1 as SGHTA and CDR2 as FQGNSA. CDR3 DNA: TGTGCCAGCAGCTTAGCGATGACAGACAACTATGGCTACACCTTC. Its protein is CASSLAMTDNYGYTF. The full variable domain, its missing parts supplied by reference TRBV7-2 and TRBJ1-2, is GAGVSQSPSNKVTEKGKDVELRCDPISGHTALYWYRQSLGQGLEFLIYFQGNSAPDKSGLPSDRFSAERTGGSVSTLTIQRTQQEDSAVYLCASSLAMTDNYGYTFGSGTRLTVV.